This T cell receptor beta chain appears in the sequencing data of a study of patients and donors after allogeneic stem cell transplantation. This clonotype was seen a few times. J gave up 1 base and V 7 bases, and 15 bases lay outside the gene matches. CDR3 size: 17 residues. TCRdb reprocessed the RT-PCR reads with MiXCR, giving one entry per CDR3 protein. The sample consists of some 880,000 distinct CDR3 sequences, under 20% of them appearing once. The TCR sequence derives from a human donor who was either an allogeneic HSCT recipient or a stem cell or donor lymphocyte infusion donor (not recorded which). It is not recorded whose cells these are; they may come from a transplant donor. J is TRBJ2-5 and V is TRBV12-3 or TRBV12-4; 7 nucleotides line up with TRBD2. The sequencing sample was made of blood, either unsorted or a sorted T cell fraction (not recorded which). The CDR3 coding sequence is TGTGCCAGCACGTGGGGAGGGCCGTTACGTCCCCAAGAGACCCAGTACTTC. Its translation: CASTWGGPLRPQETQYF.